A single T cell receptor (beta chain) is shown here with its context. Its antigen is unknown. PCR was performed using 60 Vbeta and 13 Jbeta primers. Data came from immunoSEQ multiplex PCR; TCRdb stores just in-frame clones and leaves some out. The table shows under 200,000 clones, with roughly 80% occurring only once. This sample was taken from a study of cytomegalovirus exposure and HLA in healthy donors. Notes on the study in general: Rates of TCR association differed by HLA locus in a later analysis, with DRB1 highest and HLA-C lowest. Most CMV-associated TCR beta chains appeared HLA-restricted in a later analysis.

The CDR3 sequence is 14 residues long. V shed 8 bases and J 2 bases; nucleotides not matched to a gene: 0. From germline, CDR1 is MNHEY and CDR2 SVGAGI. This chain joins TRBV6-5 and TRBJ2-1; 13 nucleotides agree with TRBD2. Sequencing input: PBMCs. The TCR was taken from a female donor in good health and CMV-seronegative. In DNA form, the CDR3 reads TGTGCCAGCGGACTAGCGGGGGCCTACAATGAGCAGTTCTTC. Protein product: CASGLAGAYNEQFF.